The 12 T cell receptor beta chains reported below all come from one sample, sequenced in a study of persistence of HIV-infected CD4 T cells. Overlapping HIV-1 Gag 15-mer peptides at 0.95 to 1 ug per peptide per mL were used. CD40L/CD69 double-negative CD45RO-high memory CD4+ T cells were collected. Their antigen targets remain unknown. This was the immunoSEQ version 4 assay in survey mode. The protocol was immunoSEQ multiplex PCR, while the TCRdb copy is restricted to in-frame clones and leaves out a portion. The sample gives about 40,000 clones, around 78% of which show up once; 13% to 15% is in the top ten. The specimen comprised CD4+ T cells sorted from PBMCs after roughly 18-hour stimulation, sampled from a patient who received antiretroviral therapy. The receptors were gathered from an adult man with HIV who was CMV-seropositive.

The V call is TRBV18, the J call TRBJ2-2; 9 bases map to TRBD1. The CDR3 has 17 residues. The V and J ends lost 3 bases and 4 bases, in that order; junction bases with no gene match: 9. The germline CDR1 and CDR2 sequences are KGHSH and LQKENI. The CDR3 DNA reads as TGTGCCAGCTCACCTACGGACAGGGGAGGTTTCACCGGGGAGCTGTTTTTT. It is translated as CASSPTDRGGFTGELFF.

The V and J genes are TRBV7-2 and TRBJ1-1; possible D gene TRBD1, 5 bases. This CDR3 region has 14 residues. Germline assignment: CDR1 SGHTA and CDR2 FQGNSA. V was trimmed by 6 bases and J by 6 bases, leaving 17 bases between them. Here the CDR3 DNA reads TGTGCCAGCAGACGTAACAGGAGGATGGCTGAAGCTTTCTTT. Protein sequence: CASRRNRRMAEAFF.

The chain carries TRBV6-5 and TRBJ1-5; 7 bases line up with TRBD1. The trim removed 5 bases at V and 7 bases at J, leaving 5 bases unmatched. From germline, CDR1 is MNHEY and CDR2 SVGAGI. This CDR3 is built from 13 residues. CDR3 sequence (DNA): TGTGCCAGCAGTCTCGACAGGGTGCAGCCCCAGCATTTT. This gives the protein CASSLDRVQPQHF.

The gene calls are TRBV27 and TRBJ2-7; TRBD2 agrees at 11 bases. Germline trimming cut 0 bases from V and 4 bases from J; bases unmatched to any gene: 2. Germline V gene lookup returns CDR1 MNHEY and CDR2 SMNVEV (reference sequence). The CDR3 contains 15 residues. CDR3 region: CASSLSRTSGYEQYF. The CDR3, as DNA: TGTGCCAGCAGTTTATCCCGGACTAGCGGGTACGAGCAGTACTTC.

The chain recombines TRBV18 with TRBJ2-5; 8 bases agree with TRBD2. V shed 0 bases and J 5 bases; nucleotides not matched to a gene: 5. The germline CDR1 and CDR2 sequences are KGHSH and LQKENI. This CDR3 region has 15 residues. The CDR3 protein is CASSPPGSGAETQYF. The CDR3 nucleotides are TGTGCCAGCTCACCACCGGGTAGCGGGGCGGAGACCCAGTACTTC.

The chain couples TRBV5-6 to TRBJ1-1; 11 bases map to TRBD1. With 4 bases clipped from V and 1 base from J, the junction kept 12 bases outside the gene matches. CDR3 length equals 18 residues. Per germline, CDR1 SGHDT and CDR2 YYEEEE. CDR3 loop: CASSRRIVGQGENTEAFF. The DNA of the CDR3 is TGTGCCAGCAGCCGAAGGATTGTGGGACAGGGGGAGAACACTGAAGCTTTCTTT. Together with reference TRBV5-6 and TRBJ1-1, the CDR3 gives the full variable domain: DAGVTQSPTHLIKTRGQQVTLRCSPKSGHDTVSWYQQALGQGPQFIFQYYEEEERQRGNFPDRFSGHQFPNYSSELNVNALLLGDSALYLCASSRRIVGQGENTEAFFGQGTRLTVV.

The chain couples TRBV7-9 to TRBJ1-4; no firm D call. Between the trimmed V and J ends, which lost 5 bases and 8 bases, there was a span of 18 bases. The CDR3 sequence is 15 residues long. The germline gives CDR1 SEHNR, CDR2 FQNEAQ (reference sequence). The CDR3 nucleotides read TGTGCCAGCAGCCCCACCTCCGCGCTCGCGGAAAAACTGTTTTTT. Protein product: CASSPTSALAEKLFF.

The genes are TRBV5-1 and TRBJ1-1; no clear D gene. This CDR3 contains 14 residues. The germline gives CDR1 SGHRS, CDR2 YFSETQ. Trimming cost V 4 bases and J 0 bases, with 10 bases left between them. CDR3 residues: CASSPQHLNTEAFF. DNA for the CDR3: TGCGCCAGCAGCCCCCAACACCTGAACACTGAAGCTTTCTTT.

The V gene is TRBV30, the J gene TRBJ1-1; TRBD1 aligns across 9 bases. Trimming cost V 2 bases and J 3 bases; bases outside gene matches: 4. CDR3 length: 14 residues. CDR1 is GTSNPN and CDR2 is SVGIG in the germline V gene (reference sequence). CDR3 loop: CAWSPGTGHTEAFF. The CDR3 nucleotides read TGTGCCTGGAGTCCTGGGACAGGGCACACTGAAGCTTTCTTT.

Here the CDR3 DNA reads TGTGCCAGCTCACCCACAGGGGTCAGCACAGATACGCAGTATTTT. Residues: CASSPTGVSTDTQYF. The V gene is TRBV18, the J gene TRBJ2-3; 7 bases agree with TRBD1. J was trimmed by 0 bases and V by 3 bases; bases with no gene match: 3. CDR1 and CDR2 from the germline V gene are KGHSH and LQKENI. CDR3 length: 15 amino acids.

This sequence joins TRBV19 and TRBJ2-1; 9 nucleotides align to TRBD1. After removal of 10 bases from V and 9 bases from J, the junction contained 10 bases not matched to a gene. The CDR3 spans 13 residues. The germline V gene has CDR1 LNHDA and CDR2 SQIVND (reference sequence). In nucleotides, the CDR3 is TGTGCCACCCTGGGACAGGGCGTTGGTGAGCAGTTCTTC. Its protein product is CATLGQGVGEQFF.

V usage is TRBV6-5 and J usage is TRBJ1-6; D is perhaps TRBD1 (6 bases). Between the trimmed V and J ends, which lost 10 bases and 7 bases, there was a span of 14 bases. Germline CDR1 reads MNHEY; CDR2 reads SVGAGI. The CDR3 has 13 amino acids. The DNA of the CDR3 is TGTGCCATTCACAGGGAAGGAAATTCACCCCTCCACTTT. This codes for CAIHREGNSPLHF.